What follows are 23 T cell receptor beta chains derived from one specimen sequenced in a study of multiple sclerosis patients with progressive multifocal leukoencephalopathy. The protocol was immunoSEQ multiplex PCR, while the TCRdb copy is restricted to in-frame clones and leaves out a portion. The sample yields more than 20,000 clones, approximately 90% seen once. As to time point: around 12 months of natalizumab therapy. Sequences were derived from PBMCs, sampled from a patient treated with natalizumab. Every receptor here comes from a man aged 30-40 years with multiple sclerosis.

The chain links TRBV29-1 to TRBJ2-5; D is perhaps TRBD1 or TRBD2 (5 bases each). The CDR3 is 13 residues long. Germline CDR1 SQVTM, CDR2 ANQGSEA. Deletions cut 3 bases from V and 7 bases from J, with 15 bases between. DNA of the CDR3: TGCAGCGTTGAGAGGGGCCAGGGCGCGACCCAGTACTTC. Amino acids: CSVERGQGATQYF.

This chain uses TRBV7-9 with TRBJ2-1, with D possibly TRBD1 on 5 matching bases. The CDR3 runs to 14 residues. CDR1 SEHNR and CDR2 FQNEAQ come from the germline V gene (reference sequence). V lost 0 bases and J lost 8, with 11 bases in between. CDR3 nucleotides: TGTGCCAGCAGCTTAGCAGGGGTTAAGGATGAGCAGTTCTTC. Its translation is CASSLAGVKDEQFF.

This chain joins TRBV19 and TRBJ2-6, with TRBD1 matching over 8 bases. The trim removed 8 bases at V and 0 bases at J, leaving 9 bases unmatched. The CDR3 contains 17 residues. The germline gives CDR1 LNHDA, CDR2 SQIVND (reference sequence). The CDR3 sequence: CASRPGTGGSGANVLTF. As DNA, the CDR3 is TGTGCCAGTCGTCCCGGGACAGGTGGCTCTGGGGCCAACGTCCTGACTTTC.

CDR3 protein: CAWSGTYEQYF. The CDR3, as DNA: TGTGCCTGGAGCGGCACCTACGAGCAGTACTTC. The chain is built from TRBV30 and TRBJ2-7; no clear D gene. The CDR3 consists of 11 residues. V was clipped by 3 bases and J by 2 bases, with 5 bases between them. Germline lookup yields CDR1 GTSNPN and CDR2 SVGIG (reference sequence).

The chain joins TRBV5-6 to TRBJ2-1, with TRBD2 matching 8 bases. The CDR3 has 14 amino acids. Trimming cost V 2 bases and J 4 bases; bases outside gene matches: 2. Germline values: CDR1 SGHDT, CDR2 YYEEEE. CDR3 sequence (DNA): TGTGCCAGCAGCTTATTAGCGGGATACAATGAGCAGTTCTTC. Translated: CASSLLAGYNEQFF.

CDR3 sequence (DNA): TGCAGTGCTAGAAACCAGTATGGCTACACCTTC. This encodes CSARNQYGYTF. The chain employs TRBV20-1 and TRBJ1-2, with D unresolved. Trimming pared 2 bases from V and 5 bases from J, leaving 6 bases between. The CDR3 has 11 amino acids. Looked up from germline, CDR1 is DFQATT and CDR2 is SNEGSKA (reference sequence).

The CDR3 loop reads CASRQDRAHYGYTF. DNA of the CDR3: TGTGCCAGCAGGCAAGACAGAGCCCACTATGGCTACACCTTC. The V call is TRBV7-2, the J call TRBJ1-2, with TRBD1 as a possible D gene (5 bases). This CDR3 comprises 14 residues. Per the germline V gene, CDR1 is SGHTA and CDR2 is FQGNSA. V was pared by 6 bases and J by 3 bases, with 14 bases between. The full variable domain, with the rest looked up from reference TRBV7-2 and TRBJ1-2, is GAGVSQSPSNKVTEKGKDVELRCDPISGHTALYWYRQSLGQGLEFLIYFQGNSAPDKSGLPSDRFSAERTGGSVSTLTIQRTQQEDSAVYLCASRQDRAHYGYTFGSGTRLTVV.

The CDR3 spells CASSLVSSSTQYEQYF. CDR3 nucleotides: TGTGCCAGCAGCTTGGTATCCTCTAGCACCCAGTACGAGCAGTACTTC. The chain uses TRBV5-5 and TRBJ2-7; possibly TRBD2 for D (5 bases). Germline CDR1 is SGHKS and CDR2 is YYEKEE (reference sequence). V lost 0 bases and J 4 bases, leaving 17 bases between the germline ends. The CDR3 loop spans 16 amino acids.

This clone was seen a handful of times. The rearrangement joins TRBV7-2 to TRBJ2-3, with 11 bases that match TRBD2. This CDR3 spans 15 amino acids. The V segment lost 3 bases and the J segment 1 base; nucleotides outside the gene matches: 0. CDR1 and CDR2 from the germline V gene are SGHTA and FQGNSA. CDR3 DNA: TGTGCCAGCAGCTTTAGCGGGAGGGGCACAGATACGCAGTATTTT. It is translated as CASSFSGRGTDTQYF.

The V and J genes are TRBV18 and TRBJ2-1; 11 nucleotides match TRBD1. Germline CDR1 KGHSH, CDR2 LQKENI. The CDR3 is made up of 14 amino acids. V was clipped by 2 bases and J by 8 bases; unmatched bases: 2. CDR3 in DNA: TGTGCCAGCTCACCAAGGACAGGGGGCGATGAGCAGTTCTTC. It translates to CASSPRTGGDEQFF.

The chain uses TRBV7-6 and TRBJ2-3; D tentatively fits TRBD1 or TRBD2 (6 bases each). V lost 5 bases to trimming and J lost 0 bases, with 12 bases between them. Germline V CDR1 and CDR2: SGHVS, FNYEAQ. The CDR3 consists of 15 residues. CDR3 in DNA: TGTGCCAGCAGCCAACCGGGGGCTAGCACAGATACGCAGTATTTT. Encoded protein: CASSQPGASTDTQYF.

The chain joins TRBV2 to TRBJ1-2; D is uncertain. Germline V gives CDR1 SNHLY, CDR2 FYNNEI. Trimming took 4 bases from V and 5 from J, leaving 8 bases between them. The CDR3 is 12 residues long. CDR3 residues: CASSAGGYGYTF. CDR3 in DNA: TGTGCCAGCAGTGCAGGTGGATATGGCTACACCTTC.

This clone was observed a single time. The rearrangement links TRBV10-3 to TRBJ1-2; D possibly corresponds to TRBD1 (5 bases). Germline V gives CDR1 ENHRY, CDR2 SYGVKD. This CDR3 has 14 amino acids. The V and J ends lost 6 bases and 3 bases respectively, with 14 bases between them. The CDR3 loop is CAIRASGGDYGYTF. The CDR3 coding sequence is TGTGCCATCAGAGCCAGTGGAGGGGACTATGGCTACACCTTC.

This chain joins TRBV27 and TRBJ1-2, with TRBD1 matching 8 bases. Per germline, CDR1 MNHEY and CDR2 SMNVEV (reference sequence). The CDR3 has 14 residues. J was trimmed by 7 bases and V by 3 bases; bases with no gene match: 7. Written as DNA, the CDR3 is TGTGCCAGCAGTTTTTCCGGACAGGGAGGTGGCTACACCTTC. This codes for CASSFSGQGGGYTF.

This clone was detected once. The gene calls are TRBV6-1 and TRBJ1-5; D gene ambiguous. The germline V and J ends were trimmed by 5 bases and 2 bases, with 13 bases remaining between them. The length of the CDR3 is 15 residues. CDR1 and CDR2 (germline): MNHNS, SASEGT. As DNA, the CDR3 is TGTGCCAGCAGTTCCGGACGGGTGCGCAATCAGCCCCAGCATTTT. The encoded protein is CASSSGRVRNQPQHF.

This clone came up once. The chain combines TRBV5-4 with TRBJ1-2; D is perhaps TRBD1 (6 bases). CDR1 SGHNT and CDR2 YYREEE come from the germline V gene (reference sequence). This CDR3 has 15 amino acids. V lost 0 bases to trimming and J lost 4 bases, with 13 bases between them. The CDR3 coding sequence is TGTGCCAGCAGCTTGGCTAGGGGGGCCGCCTATGGCTACACCTTC. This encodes CASSLARGAAYGYTF. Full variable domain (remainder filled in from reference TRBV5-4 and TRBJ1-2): ETGVTQSPTHLIKTRGQQVTLRCSSQSGHNTVSWYQQALGQGPQFIFQYYREEENGRGNFPPRFSGLQFPNYSSELNVNALELDDSALYLCASSLARGAAYGYTFGSGTRLTVV.

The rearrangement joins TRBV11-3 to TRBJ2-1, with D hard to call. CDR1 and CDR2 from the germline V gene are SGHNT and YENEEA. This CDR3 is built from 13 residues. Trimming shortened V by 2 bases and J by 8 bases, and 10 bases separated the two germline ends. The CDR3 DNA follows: TGTGCCAGCAGCTTACCAATGAGCGATGAGCAGTTCTTC. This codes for CASSLPMSDEQFF.

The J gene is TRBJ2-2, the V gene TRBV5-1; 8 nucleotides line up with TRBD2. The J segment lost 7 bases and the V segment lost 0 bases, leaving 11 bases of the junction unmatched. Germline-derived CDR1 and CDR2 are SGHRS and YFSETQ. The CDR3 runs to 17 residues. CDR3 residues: CASSLAGSGSTGGELFF. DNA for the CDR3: TGCGCCAGCAGCTTGGCCGGGAGCGGGAGTACTGGCGGGGAGCTGTTTTTT.

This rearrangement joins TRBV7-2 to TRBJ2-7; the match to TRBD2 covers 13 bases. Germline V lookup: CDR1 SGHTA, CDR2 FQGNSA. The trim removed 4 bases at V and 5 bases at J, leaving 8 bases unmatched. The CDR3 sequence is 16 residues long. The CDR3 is CASSSVLGLAGNEQYF. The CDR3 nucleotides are TGTGCCAGCAGCTCGGTATTGGGACTAGCGGGAAACGAGCAGTACTTC.

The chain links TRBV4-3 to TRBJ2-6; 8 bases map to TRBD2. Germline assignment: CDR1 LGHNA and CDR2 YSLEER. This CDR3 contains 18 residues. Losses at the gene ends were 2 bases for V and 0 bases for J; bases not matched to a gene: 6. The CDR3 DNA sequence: TGCGCCAGCAGCCAATGGACTAGCATTTACTCTGGGGCCAACGTCCTGACTTTC. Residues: CASSQWTSIYSGANVLTF.

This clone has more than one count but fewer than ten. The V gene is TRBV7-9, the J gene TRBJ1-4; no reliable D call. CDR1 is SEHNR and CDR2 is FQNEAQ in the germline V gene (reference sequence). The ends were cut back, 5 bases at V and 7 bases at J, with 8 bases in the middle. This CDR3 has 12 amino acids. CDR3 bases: TGTGCCAGCAGCGCACGACCTGAAAAACTGTTTTTT. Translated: CASSARPEKLFF.

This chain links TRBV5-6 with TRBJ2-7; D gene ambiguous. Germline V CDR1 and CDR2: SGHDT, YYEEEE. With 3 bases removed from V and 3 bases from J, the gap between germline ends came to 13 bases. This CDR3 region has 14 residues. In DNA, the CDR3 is TGTGCCAGCAGCTCTTTGGGCCGCGGCTACGAGCAGTACGTC. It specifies CASSSLGRGYEQYV.

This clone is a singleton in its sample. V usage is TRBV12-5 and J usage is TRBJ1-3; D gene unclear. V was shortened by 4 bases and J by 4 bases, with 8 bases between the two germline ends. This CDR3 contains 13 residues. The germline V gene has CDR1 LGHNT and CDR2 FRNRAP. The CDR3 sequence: CASGWNEGNTIYF. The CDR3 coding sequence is TGTGCTAGTGGTTGGAATGAAGGAAACACCATATATTTT. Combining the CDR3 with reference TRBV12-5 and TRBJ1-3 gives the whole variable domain DARVTQTPRHKVTEMGQEVTMRCQPILGHNTVFWYRQTMMQGLELLAYFRNRAPLDDSGMPKDRFSAEMPDATLATLKIQPSEPRDSAVYFCASGWNEGNTIYFGEGSWLTVV.